This entry concerns a single T cell receptor beta chain. These data belong to a study of blood T cell repertoires in COVID-19. Profiling relied on immunoSEQ multiplex PCR, and the TCRdb table lists in-frame clones only, not all of them. The repertoire includes 150,000 to 200,000 clones, 80% to 90% of them detected once, and roughly 8.2% sits in the top ten. The CDR3 totals 16 residues. Trimming took 4 bases from V and 4 from J; bases not matched to a gene: 7. Germline V CDR1 and CDR2: MDHEN, SYDVKM. This receptor was identified in a man aged 60-69 years with acute or convalescent COVID-19. The chain couples TRBV28 to TRBJ2-2; the match to TRBD2 covers 9 bases. Sequenced: peripheral blood. CDR3 in amino acids: CASSSRSGRGTGELFF. The CDR3 nucleotides read TGTGCCAGCAGTTCCCGTAGCGGGAGAGGCACCGGGGAGCTGTTTTTT.